Following are 16 T cell receptor beta chains from one sample sequenced in a study of blood T cell repertoires in COVID-19. Some clones are missing from TCRdb's copy, which holds only in-frame ones; the method was immunoSEQ multiplex PCR. The table shows about 52,000 clones, with 86% occurring only once. Sequences were obtained from peripheral blood. These receptors came from an elderly woman with acute or convalescent COVID-19.

This clone was seen just once. This chain connects TRBV19 to TRBJ1-5; 8 bases are shared with TRBD1. V lost 5 bases, J lost 4 bases, and 4 bases stayed unmatched. There are 14 residues in the CDR3. The germline V gene has CDR1 LNHDA and CDR2 SQIVND (reference sequence). The CDR3 spells CASSGTGGNQPQHF. DNA for the CDR3: TGTGCCAGTAGTGGGACAGGAGGAAATCAGCCCCAGCATTTT.

For this clone: One end of the junction does not line up with germline, which may come from a read error. CDR3 nucleotide sequence: TGCAGTGCTAGTGAGGTCAGGGGACCCCACTTT. Its protein is CSASEVRGPHF. The genes are TRBV20-1 and TRBJ1-1; D might be TRBD1 (6 bases). The germline gives CDR1 DFQATT, CDR2 SNEGSKA (reference sequence). CDR3 size: 11 residues.

V is TRBV10-3 and J is TRBJ1-1; D is ambiguous. The CDR3 runs 14 residues. The V gene's germline CDR1 is ENHRY and CDR2 SYGVKD. Trimming pared 3 bases from V and 0 bases from J, leaving 8 bases between. CDR3 region: CAISDLSLNTEAFF. As DNA, the CDR3 is TGTGCCATCAGTGATCTTTCCTTGAACACTGAAGCTTTCTTT.

The gene calls are TRBV23-1 and TRBJ2-7, with D perhaps matching TRBD1 (6 bases). Being an ORF, TRBV23-1 has a function that is uncertain. The CDR3 spans 15 residues. The V end lost 2 bases, the J end lost 4 bases, and 15 bases lay between the germline ends. For the CDR3, the DNA is TGCGCCAGCAGTCAACCTGGGACACCCCGATACGAGCAGTACGTC. The encoded protein is CASSQPGTPRYEQYV.

The chain recombines TRBV11-1 with TRBJ1-2; the match to TRBD1 covers 9 bases. CDR1 is SGHAT, CDR2 FQDESV, per germline (reference sequence). The CDR3 extends over 15 amino acids. V dropped 1 base and J dropped 3; count of bases not matched to a gene: 3. CDR3 protein: CASSLGQGDHYGYTF. DNA of the CDR3: TGTGCCAGCAGCTTAGGACAGGGGGATCACTATGGCTACACCTTC. Full variable domain (rest looked up from reference TRBV11-1 and TRBJ1-2): EAEVAQSPRYKITEKSQAVAFWCDPISGHATLYWYRQILGQGPELLVQFQDESVVDDSQLPKDRFSAERLKGVDSTLKIQPAELGDSAMYLCASSLGQGDHYGYTFGSGTRLTVV.

The chain carries TRBV28 and TRBJ1-2; D is ambiguous. This CDR3 is built from 12 residues. Germline lookup yields CDR1 MDHEN and CDR2 SYDVKM. V was cut by 7 bases and J by 2 bases, with 8 bases left in between. CDR3 in DNA: TGTGCCAGCAATGGAGGAAACTATGGCTACACCTTC. Its translation is CASNGGNYGYTF.

This clone was seen a few times. This sequence joins TRBV2 and TRBJ2-1; TRBD1 might be the D (6 bases). V lost 4 bases, J lost 3 bases, and 13 bases lay in between. The CDR3 has 15 amino acids. Germline CDR1 and CDR2: SNHLY and FYNNEI. CDR3 protein: CASSGGAGDYNEQFF. CDR3 DNA sequence: TGTGCCAGCAGTGGAGGGGCAGGGGACTACAATGAGCAGTTCTTC.

The V call is TRBV11-2, the J call TRBJ1-1, with 8 bases aligning to TRBD1. The germline gives CDR1 SGHAT, CDR2 FQNNGV. CDR3 length: 16 amino acids. The junction had 10 bases not matched to a gene; V was cut back by 5 bases and J by 2 bases. In nucleotides, the CDR3 is TGTGCCAGCAGCGTGGGACAGGCCCGCTTTAACACTGAAGCTTTCTTT. This codes for CASSVGQARFNTEAFF.

This chain connects TRBV5-6 to TRBJ1-1; a possible D gene is TRBD1 (6 bases). The germline CDR1 and CDR2 sequences are SGHDT and YYEEEE. The CDR3 spans 13 residues. Trimming removed 2 bases from V and 1 base from J, with 6 bases in between. In nucleotides, the CDR3 is TGTGCCAGCAGCTTACAGGGGAACACTGAAGCTTTCTTT. Its translation: CASSLQGNTEAFF.

V gene TRBV5-1 combines with J gene TRBJ1-5; tentative D call: TRBD1 (5 bases). CDR3 length: 15 amino acids. Germline V CDR1 and CDR2: SGHRS, YFSETQ. V lost 4 bases and J lost 1, with 12 bases in between. The DNA of the CDR3 is TGCGCCAGCAGCCCCCGGCCAGGGAGCAATCAGCCCCAGCATTTT. It translates to CASSPRPGSNQPQHF.

The chain combines TRBV5-6 with TRBJ1-2; 7 bases agree with TRBD1. The CDR3 runs to 16 residues. The trim removed 4 bases at V and 1 base at J, leaving 10 bases unmatched. Germline V lookup: CDR1 SGHDT, CDR2 YYEEEE. CDR3 residues: CASSLEDRRYNYGYTF. CDR3 DNA sequence: TGTGCCAGCAGCCTGGAGGACAGGCGTTATAACTATGGCTACACCTTC.

The chain recombines TRBV24-1 with TRBJ1-1, with D perhaps matching TRBD1 (5 bases). Germline V gene data show CDR1 as KGHDR and CDR2 as SFDVKD. Trimming stripped 4 bases from V and 3 bases from J, with 17 bases between. The CDR3 spans 16 residues. CDR3 amino acids: CATSEPRGPWDTEAFF. CDR3 nucleotide sequence: TGTGCCACCAGTGAACCTAGGGGTCCGTGGGACACTGAAGCTTTCTTT.

This clone has only a few counts. The chain couples TRBV9 to TRBJ2-4, with 7 bases identical to TRBD2. Looked up from germline, CDR1 is SGDLS and CDR2 is YYNGEE. V lost 4 bases to trimming and J lost 2 bases; unmatched junction nucleotides: 6. CDR3 length equals 15 residues. The CDR3 coding sequence is TGTGCCAGCAGCCCCGTTGGGACTACCAAAAACATTCAGTACTTC. Encoded protein: CASSPVGTTKNIQYF.

This sequence joins TRBV11-1 and TRBJ2-5, with 8 bases identical to TRBD1. Germline CDR1 reads SGHAT; CDR2 reads FQDESV (reference sequence). The CDR3 contains 15 residues. After removal of 7 bases from V and 4 bases from J, the junction contained 11 bases not matched to a gene. CDR3: CASTLRGQEGETQYF. CDR3 in DNA: TGTGCCAGCACCCTACGGGGACAGGAGGGAGAGACCCAGTACTTC.

This clone was seen once. The rearrangement joins TRBV3-1 (or the pseudogene TRBV3-2) to TRBJ2-7; the D gene is possibly TRBD1 (6 bases). Trimming stripped 6 bases from V and 6 bases from J, with 15 bases between. The length of the CDR3 is 13 residues. The germline CDR1 and CDR2 sequences are LGHDT and YNNKEL (reference sequence). The CDR3 protein is CASSQNRVAEQYV. The CDR3 DNA reads as TGTGCCAGCAGTCAGAACAGGGTCGCCGAGCAGTACGTC.

The chain combines TRBV7-9 with TRBJ2-3; 12 bases are a match to TRBD2. The CDR3 sequence is 15 residues long. Germline V gene sequence: CDR1 SEHNR, CDR2 FQNEAQ (reference sequence). Losses at the gene ends were 2 bases for V and 5 bases for J; bases not matched to a gene: 2. CDR3 protein: CASSLLAGGGDTQYF. CDR3 in DNA: TGTGCCAGCAGCTTACTAGCGGGAGGGGGAGATACGCAGTATTTT.